This passage covers 8 T cell receptor beta chains from one sample sequenced in a study of cytomegalovirus exposure and HLA in healthy donors. Assay: immunoSEQ multiplex PCR; the TCRdb copy retains only in-frame clones and omits some. The profile shows 100,000 to 150,000 clones, 75% to 90% of them singletons. The sample was PBMCs. The receptors derive from a woman between 18 and 30 years old in good health and CMV-seronegative.

The genes are TRBV9 and TRBJ2-7; 8 positions agree with TRBD2. This CDR3 has 15 residues. CDR1 is SGDLS, CDR2 YYNGEE, per germline. The ends lost 0 bases at V and 3 bases at J; junction bases unmatched: 5. The CDR3 nucleotides read TGTGCCAGCAGCGTAGGAACCAGCGGGGGCTACGAGCAGTACTTC. Amino acids: CASSVGTSGGYEQYF.

This chain joins TRBV2 and TRBJ2-5; a weak D match, TRBD2 (6 bases). The CDR3 consists of 15 residues. V was shortened by 1 base and J by 5 bases, with 14 bases between the two germline ends. Germline CDR1 is SNHLY and CDR2 is FYNNEI. CDR3 in DNA: TGTGCCAGCAGTGAAGAGGAGGGCCCCCCGGAGACCCAGTACTTC. Its protein product is CASSEEEGPPETQYF.

The chain is built from TRBV6-5 and TRBJ2-3; 8 bases map to TRBD2. With V trimmed by 2 bases and J by 5 bases, 6 bases remained unmatched. The CDR3 runs 15 residues. Germline V gene lookup returns CDR1 MNHEY and CDR2 SVGAGI. The CDR3 sequence: CASSYRGGRRDTQYF. The CDR3 bases are TGTGCCAGCAGTTACCGAGGCGGGAGGAGAGATACGCAGTATTTT.

The V gene is TRBV7-6, the J gene TRBJ1-2, with D perhaps matching TRBD1 (6 bases). The V end was cut by 4 bases, the J end by 8 bases, with 17 bases between. In germline, CDR1 is SGHVS, CDR2 FNYEAQ. CDR3 length: 14 amino acids. In DNA form, the CDR3 reads TGTGCCAGCAGCTCCGACGCGAGGCAGGGGGGCTACACCTTC. Its protein product is CASSSDARQGGYTF.

This clone came up once. The chain links TRBV27 to TRBJ2-5, with 7 bases that match TRBD2. The V segment lost 4 bases and the J segment 0 bases; nucleotides outside the gene matches: 14. Germline V CDR1 and CDR2: MNHEY, SMNVEV (reference sequence). The CDR3 spans 18 residues. The CDR3 loop reads CASSSIFGGSGHQETQYF. The DNA for the CDR3 is TGTGCCAGCAGTTCTATATTCGGGGGGAGTGGGCACCAAGAGACCCAGTACTTC.

This clone showed up just a few times. The chain recombines TRBV7-9 with TRBJ2-3; D may be TRBD1 (5 bases). The CDR3 extends over 14 amino acids. Germline CDR1 reads SEHNR; CDR2 reads FQNEAQ (reference sequence). Trimming removed 5 bases from V and 1 base from J, with 10 bases in between. DNA of the CDR3: TGTGCCAGCAGCCCGGCCAGGGGCACAGATACGCAGTATTTT. Protein product: CASSPARGTDTQYF.

The gene calls are TRBV12-5 and TRBJ2-6; D may be TRBD1 (5 bases). Per germline, CDR1 LGHNT and CDR2 FRNRAP. Between the trimmed V and J ends, which lost 0 bases and 0 bases, there was a span of 12 bases. The CDR3 length is 18 residues. CDR3 sequence reads: CASGLVTGPASGANVLTF. CDR3 coding DNA: TGTGCTAGTGGTTTGGTTACAGGACCTGCCTCTGGGGCCAACGTCCTGACTTTC.

The rearrangement uses TRBV29-1 and TRBJ1-1; D is unclear. Germline V CDR1 and CDR2: SQVTM, ANQGSEA. Trimming took 4 bases from V and 0 from J, leaving 6 bases between them. This CDR3 contains 12 residues. In DNA form, the CDR3 reads TGCAGCGTTGGTAGTTTGAACACTGAAGCTTTCTTT. Protein product: CSVGSLNTEAFF.